One sample yielded the 2 T cell receptor beta chains listed below, sequenced in a study of T cells in women clearing cervical HPV infection. Profiling relied on immunoSEQ multiplex PCR, and the TCRdb table lists in-frame clones only, not all of them. Listed are about 35,000 clones; 1.6% falls within the top ten. Sequenced material: blood buffy coat. These receptors were collected from a woman between 18 and 70 years old with a cervical HPV16 infection that either progressed to CIN3+ or cleared (not recorded which).

A word on this clone: The read ends 3 residues early relative to the CDR3; the germline J gene fills the gap. This chain links TRBV6-1 with TRBJ2-5; the D is unclear. Trimming stripped 4 bases from V and 1 base from J, with 7 bases between. The CDR3 covers 13 residues. Germline V gives CDR1 MNHNS, CDR2 SASEGT. CDR3 bases read: TGTGCCAGCAGTGCCTCTTCCCAAGAGACC. It yields the protein CASSASSQET. The entire CDR3 is CASSASSQETQYF.

With respect to this clone: The CDR3 is cut off 3 residues early in the read; its end comes from the germline J gene. The rearrangement joins TRBV30 to TRBJ1-6; 8 bases align to TRBD1. Per the germline V gene, CDR1 is GTSNPN and CDR2 is SVGIG (reference sequence). CDR3 length: 16 residues. V trimming: 0 bases; J trimming: 7 bases; junction bases outside the gene matches: 8. Here the CDR3 reads CAWSVPLGQANSPLHF. Partial CDR3 DNA: TGTGCCTGGAGTGTACCTTTGGGACAGGCCAATTCACCC.